This entry features one T cell receptor (beta chain) sequence. Its specificity is not known. The CDR3 has 14 amino acids. The junction had 4 bases not matched to a gene; V was cut back by 3 bases and J by 0 bases. Germline-derived CDR1 and CDR2 are SQVTM and ANQGSEA. TCR beta sequencing was performed on blood CD8+ and CD4+ T cells. An amount of RNA that ranged from roughly 0.5 to 1 ug was reverse transcribed with random hexamers. TCRdb independently ran MiXCR on the immunoSEQ multiplex PCR reads; one entry per CDR3 protein. Seen here are 150,000 to 180,000 distinct CDR3 sequences, 85% to 95% observed once, and the top ten hold 0.16%. The sample is drawn from a study of CD8 T cells in Susac syndrome. Study overall: Treatment at blood withdrawal was none, corticosteroids, or intravenous immunoglobulin alone in Susac syndrome patients. Study-wide results and caveats: The study's TCR sequencing and HLA analysis covered a relatively small number of individuals, and the study acknowledged this.

The sequence was obtained from a human donor with Susac syndrome. Sequenced material: CD4+ T cells from PBMCs. The V gene is TRBV29-1, the J gene TRBJ1-1, with TRBD1 matching 7 bases. The CDR3 sequence: CSVDVTGMNTEAFF. DNA of the CDR3: TGCAGCGTTGATGTGACAGGGATGAACACTGAAGCTTTCTTT.